One sample yielded the 15 T cell receptor beta chains listed below, sequenced in a study of spatial heterogeneity in lung cancer. Study outcomes and limitations: The number of expanded tumor alpha and beta chains correlated with mutation number.

TCRdb redid the calling of the 5' RACE reads with MiXCR, one entry per CDR3 protein. The data show about 11,000 distinct CDR3 sequences, 7.9% seen once. Noted time point: sample taken at primary tumor resection. These receptors have no identified antigens. This specimen was lung tumor tissue, taken at surgery. The origin of the receptors is a female donor with early-stage non-small cell lung cancer.

This clonotype was observed many times. This beta chain is an off-target read within a library intended for alpha chains, so its frequency means little. The chain links TRBV7-2 to TRBJ1-2, with TRBD1 matching 9 bases. After removal of 2 bases from V and 8 bases from J, the junction contained 6 bases not matched to a gene. Per germline, CDR1 SGHTA and CDR2 FQGNSA. The CDR3 consists of 14 residues. The CDR3 protein is CASSLITGGGGYTF. The CDR3 bases are TGTGCCAGCAGCTTAATAACAGGGGGCGGAGGCTACACCTTC.

With respect to this clonotype: Because the library targeted alpha chains, this beta chain is an off-target read whose size means little. V gene TRBV4-3 combines with J gene TRBJ1-4; TRBD1 is a possible D gene (5 bases). This CDR3 comprises 16 residues. Between the trimmed V and J ends, which lost 1 base and 6 bases, there was a span of 15 bases. Looked up from germline, CDR1 is LGHNA and CDR2 is YSLEER. CDR3 loop: CASSQVRDGAYEKLFF. The DNA for the CDR3 is TGCGCCAGCAGCCAAGTCCGGGACGGGGCTTATGAAAAACTGTTTTTT.

This clonotype was seen many times. The library was designed around alpha chains, so this beta chain is a stray read whose abundance carries little weight. The CDR3 bases are TGTGCCACCAGCAGAGAACCGGGACTAGCGGCTACGCAGTATTTT. This translates into CATSREPGLAATQYF. The rearrangement links TRBV15 to TRBJ2-3, with 11 bases matching TRBD2. This CDR3 region has 15 residues. CDR1 is LNHNV and CDR2 is YYDKDF in the germline V gene (reference sequence). The V segment lost 0 bases and the J segment 8 bases; nucleotides outside the gene matches: 4.

About this clonotype: A read error may explain this, as a much larger clone is one base away. With the library built for alpha chains, this beta chain is off target and its frequency is not meaningful. The chain has TRBV6-2 or TRBV6-3 and TRBJ2-7; 9 nucleotides align to TRBD1. CDR3 length: 14 amino acids. Germline-derived CDR1 and CDR2 are MNHEY and SVGEGT. V gave up 8 bases and J gave up 3 bases; unmatched junction bases: 8. CDR3 sequence reads: CASGNRGPYYEQYF. Here the CDR3 DNA reads TGTGCCAGCGGTAACAGGGGGCCTTACTACGAGCAGTACTTC.

This clonotype was counted ten times or more. This beta chain lies outside the target of a library built for alpha chains; its clone size means little. V is TRBV19 and J is TRBJ2-2, with 9 bases lining up with TRBD2. The germline V gene encodes CDR1 LNHDA and CDR2 SQIVND (reference sequence). V trimming: 6 bases; J trimming: 4 bases; junction bases outside the gene matches: 12. The CDR3 is 17 residues long. This chain's CDR3 is CASSFPRGGQATGELFF. Written as DNA, the CDR3 is TGTGCCAGTAGCTTCCCGCGGGGGGGCCAAGCCACCGGGGAGCTGTTTTTT.

Regarding this clonotype: This beta chain is a stray sequence in a library constructed for alpha chains; its clone size is not meaningful. The chain joins TRBV6-1 to TRBJ1-6; TRBD1 might be the D (5 bases). The CDR3 contains 15 residues. Germline V lookup: CDR1 MNHNS, CDR2 SASEGT. V gave up 5 bases and J gave up 7 bases, with 15 bases separating them. The DNA for the CDR3 is TGTGCCAGCAGTACTGGGGCCCAGGAGAATTCACCCCTCCACTTT. Translation: CASSTGAQENSPLHF.

This clonotype was detected ten times or more. For a library built for alpha chains, this beta chain is a stray read; little rests on its size. This sequence joins TRBV27 and TRBJ2-3; TRBD2 matches at 8 bases. The CDR3 consists of 12 residues. Germline V gene data show CDR1 as MNHEY and CDR2 as SMNVEV (reference sequence). V shed 10 bases and J 3 bases; nucleotides not matched to a gene: 3. The CDR3 sequence is CATAGGTDTQYF. CDR3 nucleotide sequence: TGTGCCACCGCGGGGGGAACAGATACGCAGTATTTT.

This clonotype was found many times. A library prepared for alpha chains yielded this beta chain as an off-target read; its size is of little meaning. The chain employs TRBV5-4 and TRBJ1-2; D remains ambiguous. The CDR3 contains 13 residues. The germline V gene has CDR1 SGHNT and CDR2 YYREEE (reference sequence). The ends were cut back, 2 bases at V and 7 bases at J, with 12 bases in the middle. CDR3 coding DNA: TGTGCCAGCAGCTTCCCGCCTGGGTTTGGCTACACCTTC. This translates into CASSFPPGFGYTF.

In its sample, this clonotype was seen many times. Because the library targeted alpha chains, this beta chain is an off-target read whose size means little. This chain links TRBV5-1 with TRBJ1-2; the D is unclear. Per germline, CDR1 SGHRS and CDR2 YFSETQ. CDR3 length equals 12 residues. The V and J ends lost 3 bases and 6 bases respectively, with 9 bases between them. CDR3 residues: CASSSTVDGYTF. DNA for the CDR3: TGCGCCAGCAGCTCGACCGTCGATGGCTACACCTTC.

In this sample, this clonotype turned up many times. This beta chain lies outside the target of a library built for alpha chains; its clone size means little. J is TRBJ2-5 and V is TRBV28; maybe TRBD2 (6 bases). There are 15 residues in the CDR3. CDR1 and CDR2 from the germline V gene are MDHEN and SYDVKM. The V and J ends lost 7 bases and 1 base respectively, with 16 bases between them. The CDR3 loop is CASKAGGDFQETQYF. As DNA, the CDR3 is TGTGCCAGCAAAGCCGGAGGGGACTTCCAAGAGACCCAGTACTTC.

This clonotype was detected many times. The library was designed around alpha chains, so this beta chain is a stray read whose abundance carries little weight. The V and J genes are TRBV9 and TRBJ1-2; D not resolved. V was shortened by 0 bases and J by 4 bases, with 10 bases between the two germline ends. Germline-derived CDR1 and CDR2 are SGDLS and YYNGEE. There are 14 residues in the CDR3. This CDR3 is CASSVAGEGYGYTF. DNA of the CDR3: TGTGCCAGCAGCGTAGCTGGGGAGGGCTATGGCTACACCTTC. Based on the CDR3 plus reference TRBV9 and TRBJ1-2, the full variable domain is DSGVTQTPKHLITATGQRVTLRCSPRSGDLSVYWYQQSLDQGLQFLIQYYNGEERAKGNILERFSAQQFPDLHSELNLSSLELGDSALYFCASSVAGEGYGYTFGSGTRLTVV.

In the case of this clonotype: As an off-target read in a library built for alpha chains, this beta chain has a frequency of little significance. This rearrangement joins TRBV29-1 to TRBJ2-5; D assignment may be TRBD1 or TRBD2 (6 bases each). The V gene's germline CDR1 is SQVTM and CDR2 ANQGSEA. Trimming stripped 8 bases from V and 1 base from J, with 14 bases between. CDR3 length equals 13 residues. CDR3 sequence: CSSLGGGQETQYF. CDR3 nucleotide sequence: TGCAGCTCCCTCGGGGGCGGCCAAGAGACCCAGTACTTC.

This clonotype was detected many times. This beta chain turned up in a library designed for alpha chains; as an off-target read, its abundance says little. V usage is TRBV18 and J usage is TRBJ2-5; unclear D gene. V lost 4 bases and J lost 5, with 17 bases in between. This CDR3 has 15 residues. The germline V gene has CDR1 KGHSH and CDR2 LQKENI. The CDR3 DNA reads as TGTGCCAGCTCACGCACGGACGGACGGGTCGAGACCCAGTACTTC. This codes for CASSRTDGRVETQYF. The full variable domain, rest sourced from reference TRBV18 and TRBJ2-5, is NAGVMQNPRHLVRRRGQEARLRCSPMKGHSHVYWYRQLPEEGLKFMVYLQKENIIDESGMPKERFSAEFPKEGPSILRIQQVVRGDSAAYFCASSRTDGRVETQYFGPGTRLLVL.

This clonotype was seen at least ten times. This beta chain is a stray read from a library made for alpha chains; its abundance is not meaningful. The rearrangement uses TRBV30 and TRBJ2-2, with 8 bases aligning to TRBD1. Germline CDR1 GTSNPN, CDR2 SVGIG (reference sequence). The CDR3 consists of 16 residues. J gave up 5 bases and V 0 bases, and 8 bases lay outside the gene matches. The CDR3 sequence: CAWSVRGRGRTGELFF. The CDR3 DNA is TGTGCCTGGAGTGTAAGAGGCAGGGGGCGAACCGGGGAGCTGTTTTTT. Drawing the rest from reference TRBV30 and TRBJ2-2, the complete variable domain is SQTIHQWPATLVQPVGSPLSLECTVEGTSNPNLYWYRQAAGRGLQLLFYSVGIGQISSEVPQNLSASRPQDRQFILSSKKLLLSDSGFYLCAWSVRGRGRTGELFFGEGSRLTVL.

This clonotype was seen at least ten times. The library was prepared for alpha chains; this beta chain is a stray read, so its frequency means little. The rearrangement joins TRBV4-2 to TRBJ2-1, with 11 bases matching TRBD2. Looked up from germline, CDR1 is LGHNA and CDR2 is YNFKEQ. Unmatched junction bases numbered 7, after V lost 0 bases and J lost 6 bases. The CDR3 covers 17 residues. This CDR3 reads CASSQDDLLAGGNEQFF. The CDR3 coding sequence is TGTGCCAGCAGCCAAGATGACTTGCTAGCGGGGGGCAATGAGCAGTTCTTC.